A single sample is the source of the 9 T cell receptor beta chains below, sequenced in a study of cytomegalovirus exposure and HLA in healthy donors. Only in-frame clones appear in the TCRdb table, and some are missing; sequencing was by immunoSEQ multiplex PCR. The sample holds about 170,000 clones, 86% seen once. Sample: PBMCs. The receptors originated from a woman aged 18-29 years in good health and CMV-seronegative.

The V call is TRBV5-1, the J call TRBJ2-1; no firm D call. Germline lookup yields CDR1 SGHRS and CDR2 YFSETQ. The germline V and J ends were trimmed by 1 base and 2 bases, with 25 bases remaining between them. The CDR3 is 20 amino acids. Written as DNA, the CDR3 is TGCGCCAGCAGCTTGCGCAGGTTTTTAGGCGCTGACACGACCTACAATGAGCAGTTCTTC. It specifies CASSLRRFLGADTTYNEQFF.

The V gene is TRBV25-1, the J gene TRBJ1-2; the D is unclear. V was shortened by 10 bases and J by 4 bases, with 16 bases between the two germline ends. Germline V gene data show CDR1 as MGHDK and CDR2 as SYGVNS. This CDR3 region has 13 residues. CDR3 sequence reads: CAILRRRAYGYTF. The DNA of the CDR3 is TGTGCCATCCTCAGGCGGAGGGCCTATGGCTACACCTTC.

The chain combines TRBV18 with TRBJ2-3, with 11 bases fitting TRBD1. Germline CDR1 and CDR2: KGHSH and LQKENI. V gave up 6 bases and J gave up 1 base; unmatched junction bases: 3. The CDR3 is made up of 15 amino acids. CDR3 loop: CASSGQGDGTDTQYF. CDR3 nucleotide sequence: TGTGCCAGCTCGGGACAGGGGGATGGCACAGATACGCAGTATTTT.

Regarding this clone: A read error may account for a junction end that differs from germline. The chain recombines TRBV5-1 with TRBJ2-3, with TRBD1 matching over 8 bases. The CDR3 length is 14 residues. CDR1 and CDR2 from the germline V gene are SGHRS and YFSETQ. Here the CDR3 DNA reads TGCGCCAGCAGTTTGGACAGGGGCACAGATACGCAGTATTTT. This gives the protein CASSLDRGTDTQYF.

The V and J genes are TRBV29-1 and TRBJ1-1; TRBD1 matches 7 bases. The V gene end was trimmed by 7 bases and the J gene end by 6 bases; junction bases not matched to a gene: 8. In germline, CDR1 is SQVTM, CDR2 ANQGSEA. The CDR3 is 12 amino acids. CDR3 bases: TGCAGCGCCATCGGACAGGTCTCTGAAGCTTTCTTT. Protein sequence: CSAIGQVSEAFF.

The chain has TRBV6-5 and TRBJ2-5; TRBD2 agrees at 12 bases. The J segment lost 4 bases and the V segment lost 2 bases, leaving 5 bases of the junction unmatched. Germline lookup yields CDR1 MNHEY and CDR2 SVGAGI. The CDR3 totals 16 residues. The CDR3 coding sequence is TGTGCCAGCAGTTACACCTCTAGCGGGAGGGGAGAGACCCAGTACTTC. It specifies CASSYTSSGRGETQYF.

The rearrangement links TRBV27 to TRBJ2-5; 8 nucleotides align to TRBD2. This CDR3 is 15 amino acids long. V shed 2 bases, J shed 3 bases, and the junction held 5 bases outside the gene matches. Germline V lookup: CDR1 MNHEY, CDR2 SMNVEV (reference sequence). The CDR3 sequence: CASSLLGLAEETQYF. CDR3 coding DNA: TGTGCCAGCAGTTTACTAGGACTAGCCGAAGAGACCCAGTACTTC.

The rearrangement joins TRBV2 to TRBJ2-6, with D maybe TRBD2 (6 bases). From germline, CDR1 is SNHLY and CDR2 FYNNEI. The ends were cut back, 4 bases at V and 0 bases at J, with 13 bases in the middle. The CDR3 sequence is 17 residues long. The CDR3 reads CASSARSRDSGANVLTF. The CDR3 DNA follows: TGTGCCAGCAGTGCTAGATCGCGGGACTCTGGGGCCAACGTCCTGACTTTC.

The chain links TRBV5-4 to TRBJ2-7, with TRBD1 matching 9 bases. The CDR3 spans 13 residues. J lost 4 bases, V lost 10 bases, and 9 bases had no gene match. The germline gives CDR1 SGHNT, CDR2 YYREEE (reference sequence). The CDR3 DNA follows: TGTGCCGACAGGGAACAGGGGGCGTACGAGCAGTACTTC. Protein: CADREQGAYEQYF.